This entry describes one T cell receptor beta chain. Its specific antigen is unknown. Per-nucleotide qualities are absent, and no much larger clonotype sits a single base away. CD8 naive samples consisted of CD45RO-negative cells that were positively selected for CCR7, yielding a CD45RA+CCR7+ population without TemRA cells. The donors were healthy, HIV-negative adults who had no recently reported acute infections or vaccinations. Only Caucasian adults living in Nashville, Tennessee, USA were represented among the donors. Blood was obtained by leukapheresis, after which PBMCs were separated by Ficoll-Histopaque density gradient centrifugation and cryopreserved in liquid nitrogen vapor phase. Purity and quantity of every magnetically sorted T cell population were checked by analytical flow cytometry. Genomic DNA was isolated from every sorted fraction and measured by UV absorbance on a Nanodrop 2000c.

This record comes from a study of shared clonotypes between healthy human individuals (dated by TCRdb to the early 2020s). For the study in its entirety: A couple of women and a few men aged 18 to 49 years were included in the cohort. Per donor, three plates each were used for CD4 naive and CD4 memory, two for CD8 naive, and one for CD8 memory. The study deeply sequenced blood TCR repertoires of five healthy adults to estimate repertoire size and the extent of clonotype sharing between individuals. Between about 0.9 and 8.9 billion PBMCs per donor were obtained by leukapheresis. Different laboratories and diverse techniques were used to prepare libraries and sequence TCR repertoires, to increase sequencing depth and limit assay-specific biases.

The paper as a whole reports these results and caveats: Clonotypes shared by all four sorted-subset donors showed higher generation probabilities than non-shared clonotypes. Across a handful of donors, 5% to 6% of naive CD4, around 3.3% of naive CD8, about 2% of memory CD4, and about 0.44% of memory CD8 clonotypes were shared. Sampling was limited to blood, and TCR repertoires in tissue likely differ from TCR repertoires in blood. Pairwise subsampling led to the expectation that sequencing depth would affect the degree of clonotype sharing among donors. Larger estimated clonotype richness was generally found for naive subsets than for memory subsets. Because the study included a small number of donors, the genetic and exposure-history diversity represented was limited. Incomplete sequencing was indicated by rarefaction of sorted-subset datasets, despite the large sequencing depth.

TCR CDR3 regions were amplified from genomic DNA by multiplex PCR using the deep immunoSEQ assay. Extracted genomic DNA from each cell subset was distributed evenly across all wells of several immunoSEQ 96-well plates, and each plate was treated as a replicate. For sorted subsets, roughly 190 ng of genomic DNA, equivalent to 25,000 to 30,000 T cell genomes, went into each replicate PCR. Purified libraries were quantified with a Qubit 3.0 fluorometer, sized on a Bioanalyzer 2100, and re-quantified with the KAPA Library Quantification kit. A separate single-read 150-cycle Illumina NextSeq 550 flow cell was used to sequence each immunoSEQ 96-well plate. Per the source publication's procedure: Because the immunoSEQ output included only junctional sequences and no quality scores, the filtering could not be the same as the filtering used for full-length reads. To assign V/J genes and CDR3, sequences were annotated using PyIR, a Python wrapper for IgBLAST v1.9, with IMGT germline references. Reads were removed for weak V/J assignments (E-value above 1e-6), missing CDR3, stop codons, out-of-frame junctions, or ambiguous translated residues. V3J clonotypes were defined by identical inferred V gene, J gene, and CDR3 amino acid sequence. Percentage overlap between repertoires was computed as shared unique clonotypes divided by the size of the smaller repertoire. Repertoire richness was assessed with RTK rarefaction, the Chao1 estimator, and Recon v2.1 estimates of unobserved clonotypes. For all TCRbeta clonotypes obtained by the gDNA method from a handful of donors, generation probabilities were computed with OLGA. TCRdb's version of the immuneACCESS table is confined to in-frame rearrangements and falls short of the full clone set. An unresolved V gene accounts for under half of the shortfall where checked; the remainder is of unknown origin. V, J and clone size are those of that table, while D and trimming were read from the DNA. Across this sample there are a few million clones, with around 95% seen only once. In total, the top ten clones hold over 1.5% of the sample.

Trimming takes 5 bases off V and 8 bases off J; junction bases not matched to a gene: 11. The CDR3 runs 17 amino acids, cysteine and phenylalanine included. Only CDR3 DNA remains: 51 bases, in frame from the first base. As encoded in the germline V gene (reference sequence), CDR1 is LNHNV while CDR2 is YYDKDF. The chain couples TRBV15 to TRBJ2-1, and 14 junctional nucleotides match TRBD2. Sequenced material: naive CD8+ T cells from PBMCs. The cell subset or site tag for this specimen amounts to: CD45RA+CCR7+. The sequence derives from a man aged 18-30 years in good health. Some clones in this sample may be carry-over from other donors' samples. This receptor carries the CDR3 CATSARTSGRSGDEQFF. At the DNA level, the sequence is TGTGCCACCAGCGCCCGGACTAGCGGGAGGTCTGGCGATGAGCAGTTCTTC.